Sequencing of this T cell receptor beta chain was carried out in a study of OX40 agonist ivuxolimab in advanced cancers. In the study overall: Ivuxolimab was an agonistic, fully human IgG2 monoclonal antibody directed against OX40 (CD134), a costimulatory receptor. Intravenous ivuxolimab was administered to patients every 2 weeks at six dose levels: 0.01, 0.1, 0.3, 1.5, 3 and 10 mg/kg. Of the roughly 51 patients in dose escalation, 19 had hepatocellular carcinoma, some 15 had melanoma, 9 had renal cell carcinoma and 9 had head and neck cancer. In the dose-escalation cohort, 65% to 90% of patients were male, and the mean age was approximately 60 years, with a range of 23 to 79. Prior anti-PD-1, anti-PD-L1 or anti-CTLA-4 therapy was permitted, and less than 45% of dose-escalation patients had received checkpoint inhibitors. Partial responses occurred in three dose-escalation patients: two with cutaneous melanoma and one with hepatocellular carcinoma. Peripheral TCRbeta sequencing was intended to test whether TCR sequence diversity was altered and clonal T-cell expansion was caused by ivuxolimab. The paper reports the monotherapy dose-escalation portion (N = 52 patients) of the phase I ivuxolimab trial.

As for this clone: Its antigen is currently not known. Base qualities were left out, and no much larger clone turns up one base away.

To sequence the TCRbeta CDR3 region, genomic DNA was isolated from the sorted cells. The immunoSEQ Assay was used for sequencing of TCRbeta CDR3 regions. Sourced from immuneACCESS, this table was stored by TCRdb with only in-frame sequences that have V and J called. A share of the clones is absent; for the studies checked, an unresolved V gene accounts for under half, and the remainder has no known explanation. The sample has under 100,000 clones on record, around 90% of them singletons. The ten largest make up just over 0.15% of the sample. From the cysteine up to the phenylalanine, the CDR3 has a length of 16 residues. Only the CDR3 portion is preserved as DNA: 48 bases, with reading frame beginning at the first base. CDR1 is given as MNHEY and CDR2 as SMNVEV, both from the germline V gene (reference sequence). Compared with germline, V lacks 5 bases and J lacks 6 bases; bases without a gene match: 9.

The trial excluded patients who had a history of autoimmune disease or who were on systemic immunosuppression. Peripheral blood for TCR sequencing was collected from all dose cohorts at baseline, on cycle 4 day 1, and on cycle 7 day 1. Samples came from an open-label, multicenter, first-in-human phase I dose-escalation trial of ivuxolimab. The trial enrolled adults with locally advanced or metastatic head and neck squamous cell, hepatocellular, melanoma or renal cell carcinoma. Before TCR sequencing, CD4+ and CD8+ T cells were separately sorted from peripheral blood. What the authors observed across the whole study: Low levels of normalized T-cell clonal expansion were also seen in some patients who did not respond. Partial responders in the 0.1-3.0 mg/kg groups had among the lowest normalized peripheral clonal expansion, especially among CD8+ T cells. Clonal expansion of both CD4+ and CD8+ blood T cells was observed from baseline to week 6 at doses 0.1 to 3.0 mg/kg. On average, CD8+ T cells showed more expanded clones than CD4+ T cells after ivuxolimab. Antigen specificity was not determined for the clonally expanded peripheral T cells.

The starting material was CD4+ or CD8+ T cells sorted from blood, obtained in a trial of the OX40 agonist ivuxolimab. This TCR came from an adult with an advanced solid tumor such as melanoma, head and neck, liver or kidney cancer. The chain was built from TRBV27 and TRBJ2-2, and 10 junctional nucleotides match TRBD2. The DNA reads TGTGCCAGCAGTATGCTAGCGGGAGCTGGGGCCGGGGAGCTGTTTTTT. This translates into CASSMLAGAGAGELFF.